Sequencing of this TCR beta chain was carried out in a study of OX40 agonist ivuxolimab in advanced cancers. Study overall: The group had a mean age of 60 years, ranged from about 20 to 90, and was around 82% male.

The repertoire was sequenced with immunoSEQ multiplex PCR; TCRdb's copy has only in-frame clones and lacks some. The top ten hold approximately 25% of the sample, which has 50,000 to 65,000 clones, approximately 91% seen once. This CDR3 is built from 12 residues. Trimming shortened V by 4 bases and J by 3 bases, and 7 bases separated the two germline ends. The V gene's germline CDR1 is MNHNS and CDR2 SASEGT. Patients were ruled out by autoimmune disease history or systemic immunosuppression. The TCR was taken from an adult with an advanced solid tumor such as melanoma, head and neck, liver or kidney cancer. The source was CD4+ or CD8+ T cells sorted from blood, collected in a trial of the OX40 agonist ivuxolimab. The rearrangement joins TRBV6-1 to TRBJ2-7; perhaps TRBD2 as D (5 bases). The CDR3 protein is CASSGTFYEQYF. Written as DNA, the CDR3 is TGTGCCAGCAGTGGGACTTTCTACGAGCAGTACTTC.